Listed here are 24 T cell receptor beta chains from one sample, sequenced in a study of shared clonotypes between healthy human individuals. Measured with immunoSEQ multiplex PCR; TCRdb has only the in-frame clones, and not every one. This sample has over a million clones, with roughly 96% found just once. Sequencing was carried out using naive CD4+ T cells sorted from blood. The subset denotes: CD45RA+ positively selected. The receptors were sampled from a man aged 25-40 years in good health.

This rearrangement joins TRBV10-3 to TRBJ2-7; D may be TRBD1 or TRBD2 (5 bases each). This CDR3 is 14 amino acids long. V was cut by 7 bases and J by 4 bases, with 17 bases left in between. Germline CDR1 ENHRY, CDR2 SYGVKD. DNA for the CDR3: TGTGCCATCATGGGGCGAGGGACCAGGTACGAGCAGTACTTC. Protein: CAIMGRGTRYEQYF.

The chain carries TRBV23-1 and TRBJ1-2; 7 nucleotides agree with TRBD1. TRBV23-1 has ORF status, its function being uncertain. The CDR3 is made up of 13 amino acids. The ends lost 3 bases at V and 3 bases at J; junction bases unmatched: 1. CDR3 sequence reads: CASSHRGDYGYTF. CDR3 DNA sequence: TGCGCCAGCAGTCACAGGGGGGACTATGGCTACACCTTC.

This chain uses TRBV28 with TRBJ2-3; 7 positions match TRBD2. Trimming removed 4 bases from V and 0 bases from J; junction bases left unmatched: 16. Germline CDR1 and CDR2: MDHEN and SYDVKM. The CDR3 has 19 residues. CDR3 in amino acids: CASSSVLSLAELSTDTQYF. CDR3 nucleotide sequence: TGTGCCAGCAGTTCAGTCCTGAGTCTAGCGGAACTTAGCACAGATACGCAGTATTTT.

V usage is TRBV5-4 and J usage is TRBJ2-7, with 8 positions matching TRBD2. Germline V gene sequence: CDR1 SGHNT, CDR2 YYREEE (reference sequence). Trimming at V came to 1 base and at J to 2 bases, leaving 2 bases not matched to a gene. This CDR3 is 14 amino acids long. CDR3 coding DNA: TGTGCCAGCAGCTTGTTTAGCGGGACCTACGAGCAGTACTTC. This translates into CASSLFSGTYEQYF.

CDR3 loop: CASSSSGTSYEQYF. In nucleotides, the CDR3 is TGCGCCAGCAGCTCGTCCGGGACTAGCTACGAGCAGTACTTC. The chain carries TRBV10-2 and TRBJ2-7; 8 nucleotides match TRBD2. The CDR3 covers 14 residues. From germline, CDR1 is WSHSY and CDR2 SAAADI. The J segment lost 3 bases and the V segment lost 6 bases, leaving 7 bases of the junction unmatched.

The J gene is TRBJ2-7, the V gene TRBV5-4; 9 bases match TRBD2. V shed 4 bases, J shed 5 bases, and the junction held 16 bases outside the gene matches. This CDR3 has 17 residues. The V gene's germline CDR1 is SGHNT and CDR2 YYREEE (reference sequence). The chain's CDR3 is CASSPVSLAGGPNEQYF. CDR3 sequence (DNA): TGTGCCAGCAGCCCTGTTTCGCTGGCGGGAGGGCCCAACGAGCAGTACTTC.

The chain employs TRBV28 and TRBJ2-7; 7 nucleotides line up with TRBD1. This CDR3 is 16 amino acids long. V was clipped by 4 bases and J by 4 bases; unmatched bases: 13. Germline CDR1 reads MDHEN; CDR2 reads SYDVKM. DNA of the CDR3: TGTGCCAGCAGTTCGGGTACCTCGGGACAGTCGTACGAGCAGTACTTC. Translated, it gives CASSSGTSGQSYEQYF.

The rearrangement joins TRBV28 to TRBJ2-1; D uncertain. V gave up 7 bases and J gave up 8 bases, with 9 bases separating them. The CDR3 extends over 11 amino acids. Germline lookup yields CDR1 MDHEN and CDR2 SYDVKM. The CDR3 reads CASIGWDEQFF. Here the CDR3 DNA reads TGTGCCAGCATCGGTTGGGATGAGCAGTTCTTC.

This chain links TRBV5-1 with TRBJ2-6; D remains unclear. The V and J ends lost 2 bases and 0 bases respectively, with 6 bases between them. The CDR3 extends over 15 amino acids. CDR1 and CDR2 from the germline V gene are SGHRS and YFSETQ. The DNA of the CDR3 is TGCGCCAGCAGCTTTGACCCCTCTGGGGCCAACGTCCTGACTTTC. This gives the protein CASSFDPSGANVLTF.

The V and J genes are TRBV5-4 and TRBJ2-1; 8 bases fit TRBD2. CDR1 SGHNT and CDR2 YYREEE come from the germline V gene (reference sequence). This CDR3 comprises 15 residues. V gave up 3 bases and J gave up 8 bases; unmatched junction bases: 10. The DNA for the CDR3 is TGTGCCAGCAGCTCCCCGGGACTAGATGGAGATGAGCAGTTCTTC. It codes for CASSSPGLDGDEQFF. Variable domain in full (rest from reference TRBV5-4 and TRBJ2-1): ETGVTQSPTHLIKTRGQQVTLRCSSQSGHNTVSWYQQALGQGPQFIFQYYREEENGRGNFPPRFSGLQFPNYSSELNVNALELDDSALYLCASSSPGLDGDEQFFGPGTRLTVL.

The rearrangement joins TRBV15 to TRBJ2-1; D remains unclear. The CDR3 has 17 amino acids. Trimming removed 0 bases from V and 8 bases from J, with 20 bases in between. Germline lookup yields CDR1 LNHNV and CDR2 YYDKDF (reference sequence). CDR3: CATSRDLPRLGVHEQFF. DNA of the CDR3: TGTGCCACCAGCAGAGATCTCCCCCGGCTGGGTGTACATGAGCAGTTCTTC.

The chain combines TRBV7-7 with TRBJ2-5; TRBD1 matches at 7 bases. J lost 5 bases, V lost 5 bases, and 8 bases had no gene match. This CDR3 comprises 14 residues. Germline V gene lookup returns CDR1 SSHAT and CDR2 FNYEAQ (reference sequence). This chain's CDR3 is CASSATGVGETQYF. CDR3 in DNA: TGTGCCAGCAGCGCCACAGGGGTTGGCGAGACCCAGTACTTC. The full variable domain, completed using reference TRBV7-7 and TRBJ2-5, is GAGVSQSPRYKVTKRGQDVTLRCDPISSHATLYWYQQALGQGPEFLTYFNYEAQPDKSGLPSDRFSAERPEGSISTLTIQRTEQRDSAMYRCASSATGVGETQYFGPGTRLLVL.

The genes are TRBV9 and TRBJ2-2; 8 bases agree with TRBD1. Germline V gene data show CDR1 as SGDLS and CDR2 as YYNGEE. This CDR3 is 17 amino acids long. The J segment lost 5 bases and the V segment lost 0 bases, leaving 9 bases of the junction unmatched. As DNA, the CDR3 is TGTGCCAGCAGCGTAGAGGGGACAGGCTATGGAACCGGGGAGCTGTTTTTT. Its translation: CASSVEGTGYGTGELFF.

The gene calls are TRBV19 and TRBJ2-7; 7 bases align to TRBD1. The CDR3 runs 15 residues. Per the germline V gene, CDR1 is LNHDA and CDR2 is SQIVND (reference sequence). Trimming removed 6 bases from V and 3 bases from J; junction bases left unmatched: 11. CDR3 loop: CASSLRTGYFYEQYF. The DNA for the CDR3 is TGTGCCAGTAGCCTCCGGACAGGATACTTCTACGAGCAGTACTTC.

The genes are TRBV19 and TRBJ2-3; the D gene could be TRBD1 or TRBD2 (5 bases each). V lost 3 bases to trimming and J lost 6 bases, with 13 bases between them. CDR1 is LNHDA, CDR2 SQIVND, per germline (reference sequence). This CDR3 is 14 amino acids long. CDR3 nucleotides: TGTGCCAGTAGTATCGGGACCGCCTGGGATACGCAGTATTTT. Its translation: CASSIGTAWDTQYF.

This chain connects TRBV13 to TRBJ2-6; D is undetermined. From germline, CDR1 is PRHDT and CDR2 FYEKMQ (reference sequence). Trimming took 1 base from V and 0 from J, leaving 4 bases between them. The CDR3 spans 15 residues. The CDR3 coding sequence is TGTGCCAGCAGCTTAGCTTCCTCTGGGGCCAACGTCCTGACTTTC. It codes for CASSLASSGANVLTF.

This chain links TRBV11-2 with TRBJ2-2; no clear D gene. The CDR3 has 14 amino acids. V lost 3 bases and J 2 bases, leaving 7 bases between the germline ends. CDR1 and CDR2 (germline): SGHAT, FQNNGV. CDR3 DNA sequence: TGTGCCAGCAGCTTGTCGTACAACACCGGGGAGCTGTTTTTT. This encodes CASSLSYNTGELFF.

The rearrangement links TRBV7-8 to TRBJ2-1; D is possibly TRBD2 (6 bases). V was trimmed by 5 bases and J by 3 bases, leaving 14 bases between them. Per germline, CDR1 SGHVS and CDR2 FQNEAQ. The CDR3 has 15 amino acids. DNA for the CDR3: TGTGCCAGCAGCCCAGCCGGAGGGTTCTACAATGAGCAGTTCTTC. Protein: CASSPAGGFYNEQFF.

The V call is TRBV19, the J call TRBJ2-2; 10 bases fit TRBD2. Germline assignment: CDR1 LNHDA and CDR2 SQIVND (reference sequence). The CDR3 is made up of 17 amino acids. J was trimmed by 6 bases and V by 6 bases; bases with no gene match: 13. The CDR3 loop is CASSPIGLAGVSGELFF. The CDR3, as DNA: TGTGCCAGTAGCCCAATAGGTCTAGCGGGAGTATCCGGGGAGCTGTTTTTT.

The chain recombines TRBV5-6 with TRBJ2-1, with 10 positions matching TRBD2. The CDR3 covers 16 residues. The germline CDR1 and CDR2 sequences are SGHDT and YYEEEE. V lost 0 bases to trimming and J lost 8 bases; unmatched junction nucleotides: 8. CDR3 nucleotide sequence: TGTGCCAGCAGCTTGGGGCTAGCGGGAGCCGTCCATGAGCAGTTCTTC. This gives the protein CASSLGLAGAVHEQFF.

This chain joins TRBV11-2 and TRBJ2-1, with D maybe TRBD2 (5 bases). This CDR3 has 17 residues. Trimming pared 1 base from V and 4 bases from J, leaving 17 bases between. Germline values: CDR1 SGHAT, CDR2 FQNNGV. The CDR3 here is CASSLVPLASLYNEQFF. CDR3 in DNA: TGTGCCAGCAGCTTAGTTCCCCTAGCTTCCCTTTACAATGAGCAGTTCTTC.

In this sample, this clone turned up once. Distinct nucleotide sequences in the sample also encode this CDR3. V and J are TRBV28 and TRBJ2-3; TRBD2 agrees at 7 bases. From germline, CDR1 is MDHEN and CDR2 SYDVKM. The CDR3 has 13 amino acids. The J segment lost 1 base and the V segment lost 6 bases, leaving 1 base of the junction unmatched. The CDR3 protein is CASRAGGTDTQYF. DNA of the CDR3: TGTGCCAGCAGGGCGGGGGGCACAGATACGCAGTATTTT.

The CDR3 DNA sequence: TGTGCCAGCAGCAAGACGGGAGGGCTTAATGAGCAGTTCTTC. Translated: CASSKTGGLNEQFF. The V and J genes are TRBV6-4 and TRBJ2-1, with 8 bases lining up with TRBD2. The CDR3 has 14 amino acids. Looked up from germline, CDR1 is MRHNA and CDR2 is SNTAGT. Germline trimming cut 6 bases from V and 7 bases from J; bases unmatched to any gene: 8.

This rearrangement joins TRBV5-1 to TRBJ2-7; tentatively, D is TRBD2 (6 bases). Germline CDR1 SGHRS, CDR2 YFSETQ. Between the trimmed V and J ends, which lost 7 bases and 4 bases, there was a span of 18 bases. The CDR3 is 14 amino acids. CDR3 sequence: CASGLGEEPYEQYF. The CDR3 DNA reads TGCGCCAGCGGCCTGGGGGAGGAGCCGTACGAGCAGTACTTC.